The source of this TCR beta chain is a study of T cells in Graves' hyperthyroidism and ophthalmopathy. V lost 0 bases, J lost 0 bases, and 18 bases lay in between. CDR1 is MNHEY and CDR2 is SVGAGI in the germline V gene. The CDR3 has 18 amino acids. Reasons for excluding patients were uncontrolled infection, other autoimmune disease, pregnancy or lactation. This clonotype was detected ten times or more. Amplified TCR beta CDR3 regions came from RNA transcripts. The HTBI set primed first-round TCR CDR3 RT-PCR. TCRdb ran MiXCR on the multiplex PCR reads and lists one entry per CDR3 protein. The sample lists some 380,000 distinct CDR3 sequences; around an eighth were seen once.

The sample taken for sequencing was blood. This clonotype was obtained from a man younger than 45 with Graves' hyperthyroidism that later progressed to Graves' ophthalmopathy. This chain joins TRBV6-5 and TRBJ2-7; D might be TRBD1 or TRBD2, each matching 5 bases. The CDR3 DNA reads TGTGCCAGCAGTTACTCGAAGATGTGGGGGAAAAGCTCCTACGAGCAGTACTTC. Amino acid sequence: CASSYSKMWGKSSYEQYF.